A single sample is the source of the 27 T cell receptor beta chains below, sequenced in a study of T cell responses to AZD1222 COVID-19 vaccine. The repertoire was sequenced with immunoSEQ multiplex PCR; TCRdb's copy has only in-frame clones and lacks some. The sample consists of approximately 110,000 clones, roughly 91% of them appearing once. Sample: peripheral blood, taken on day 0 of AZD1222 vaccination. The receptors were sampled from an adult in good health.

The rearrangement joins TRBV5-6 to TRBJ1-1, with a possible D match to TRBD1 (6 bases). V lost 8 bases and J lost 1, with 21 bases in between. The CDR3 has 16 residues. CDR1 is SGHDT, CDR2 YYEEEE, per germline. The CDR3 reads CASSETFPTGNTEAFF. In DNA form, the CDR3 reads TGTGCCAGTTCCGAGACTTTCCCGACAGGGAACACTGAAGCTTTCTTT.

This chain connects TRBV4-2 to TRBJ2-5; no clear D. Germline CDR1 LGHNA, CDR2 YNFKEQ. The CDR3 runs 14 residues. Trimming shortened V by 5 bases and J by 2 bases, and 12 bases separated the two germline ends. The CDR3 DNA reads as TGTGCCAGCAGCGCCCGTGGGGTACAAGAGACCCAGTACTTC. Residues: CASSARGVQETQYF.

The rearrangement joins TRBV19 to TRBJ2-2; no firm D call. This CDR3 has 13 amino acids. The germline CDR1 and CDR2 sequences are LNHDA and SQIVND (reference sequence). Trimming left V 4 bases short and J 7 bases short, with 10 bases between. The CDR3 nucleotides read TGTGCCAGTAGTAGGGCCCCCCGCGGGGAGCTGTTTTTT. Translation: CASSRAPRGELFF. The whole variable domain, remainder taken from reference TRBV19 and TRBJ2-2, is DGGITQSPKYLFRKEGQNVTLSCEQNLNHDAMYWYRQDPGQGLRLIYYSQIVNDFQKGDIAEGYSVSREKKESFPLTVTSAQKNPTAFYLCASSRAPRGELFFGEGSRLTVL.

The table lists this clone with a count of one. The chain employs TRBV2 and TRBJ2-7; D possibly corresponds to TRBD1 (5 bases). V was clipped by 2 bases and J by 5 bases, with 16 bases between them. Germline V gene lookup returns CDR1 SNHLY and CDR2 FYNNEI. The CDR3 sequence is 15 residues long. CDR3 residues: CASSELGREGDEQYF. In nucleotides, the CDR3 is TGTGCCAGCAGTGAACTCGGCAGGGAAGGGGACGAGCAGTACTTC.

This clone was counted a few times. This chain uses TRBV7-9 with TRBJ1-1; possibly TRBD1 for D (5 bases). V lost 1 base and J lost 3, with 15 bases in between. There are 16 residues in the CDR3. The germline V gene has CDR1 SEHNR and CDR2 FQNEAQ (reference sequence). CDR3 protein: CASSLEWGRGDTEAFF. Written as DNA, the CDR3 is TGTGCCAGCAGCTTAGAATGGGGCAGAGGTGACACTGAAGCTTTCTTT.

The chain has TRBV19 and TRBJ1-2, with unresolved D. Trimming removed 3 bases from V and 0 bases from J, with 5 bases in between. The CDR3 extends over 13 amino acids. Germline CDR1 and CDR2: LNHDA and SQIVND (reference sequence). CDR3 protein: CASSISSNYGYTF. The CDR3 DNA follows: TGTGCCAGTAGTATTTCCTCTAACTATGGCTACACCTTC.

J is TRBJ1-6 and V is TRBV5-1; D may be TRBD1 (5 bases). Trimming cost V 2 bases and J 7 bases, with 10 bases left between them. The germline gives CDR1 SGHRS, CDR2 YFSETQ. The length of the CDR3 is 14 residues. The CDR3 DNA reads TGCGCCAGCAGCTTCGGACAAGGAAATTCACCCCTCCACTTT. Translation: CASSFGQGNSPLHF.

This chain uses TRBV18 with TRBJ1-2; D unclear. This CDR3 comprises 16 residues. Germline assignment: CDR1 KGHSH and CDR2 LQKENI. V lost 2 bases to trimming and J lost 3 bases, with 16 bases between them. The CDR3 reads CASSPRSSGRYYGYTF. For the CDR3, the DNA is TGTGCCAGCTCACCAAGAAGTAGTGGTCGTTACTATGGCTACACCTTC.

This chain connects TRBV30 to TRBJ1-1; D unresolved. CDR1 and CDR2 from the germline V gene are GTSNPN and SVGIG (reference sequence). The CDR3 has 14 residues. Trimming removed 4 bases at V and 3 bases at J, with 15 bases between. CDR3 sequence (DNA): TGTGCCTGGACCGGTCAAGGTACCTACACTGAAGCTTTCTTT. Protein sequence: CAWTGQGTYTEAFF.

This clone was seen a few times. CDR3 DNA sequence: TGTGCCAGTACCGACGGGGGGATGGCTTCACCCCTCCACTTT. Translated: CASTDGGMASPLHF. The V and J genes are TRBV19 and TRBJ1-6; tentative D call: TRBD1 (5 bases). This CDR3 has 14 residues. Trimming took off 7 bases at V and 9 bases at J, with 16 bases between the two ends. The germline CDR1 and CDR2 sequences are LNHDA and SQIVND (reference sequence).

The rearrangement joins TRBV7-6 to TRBJ2-7, with D perhaps matching TRBD2 (5 bases). CDR1 is SGHVS and CDR2 is FNYEAQ in the germline V gene. Trimming shortened V by 5 bases and J by 3 bases, and 20 bases separated the two germline ends. The CDR3 spans 16 residues. The chain's CDR3 is CASSAITSIRNYEQYF. CDR3 coding DNA: TGTGCCAGCAGCGCAATAACTAGTATTAGGAACTACGAGCAGTACTTC.

The chain recombines TRBV27 with TRBJ2-1; D unclear. The V gene lost 10 bases and the J gene lost 5 bases, with 0 bases spanning the gap. Germline assignment: CDR1 MNHEY and CDR2 SMNVEV (reference sequence). This CDR3 is built from 8 residues. CDR3 nucleotides: TGTGCCAACAATGAGCAGTTCTTC. It specifies CANNEQFF.

The V gene is TRBV19, the J gene TRBJ2-6; D may be TRBD2 (7 bases). CDR3 length equals 20 residues. V dropped 4 bases and J dropped 0 bases, with 22 bases sitting between them. Per the germline V gene, CDR1 is LNHDA and CDR2 is SQIVND (reference sequence). The CDR3 reads CASSTQGWRGGPSGANVLTF. The CDR3 nucleotides read TGTGCCAGTAGTACCCAGGGCTGGAGGGGGGGCCCCTCTGGGGCCAACGTCCTGACTTTC.

The sample holds a few counts of this clone. J is TRBJ1-1 and V is TRBV25-1; 7 positions agree with TRBD1. CDR1 is MGHDK, CDR2 SYGVNS, per germline. This CDR3 comprises 11 residues. With 8 bases clipped from V and 5 bases from J, the junction kept 2 bases outside the gene matches. For the CDR3, the DNA is TGTGCCAGCCAGGGGGGTACTGAAGCTTTCTTT. As protein: CASQGGTEAFF.

The chain uses TRBV4-1 and TRBJ2-1, with 12 bases lining up with TRBD2. The CDR3 consists of 18 residues. V gave up 0 bases and J gave up 8 bases; unmatched junction bases: 11. Germline V gives CDR1 MGHRA, CDR2 YSYEKL. CDR3 bases: TGCGCCAGCAGCCAAGATAGGGCTAGCGGGGGGGCGGGGGATGAGCAGTTCTTC. Its protein is CASSQDRASGGAGDEQFF.

The V and J genes are TRBV7-9 and TRBJ2-7; 12 bases match TRBD1. The V gene's germline CDR1 is SEHNR and CDR2 FQNEAQ (reference sequence). The CDR3 length is 16 residues. J lost 5 bases, V lost 5 bases, and 10 bases had no gene match. The CDR3 DNA sequence: TGTGCCAGCAGCCCTCCGGGACAGGGGGCGTCTGACGAGCAGTACTTC. It is translated as CASSPPGQGASDEQYF.

The chain links TRBV7-9 to TRBJ1-2; D not resolved. Germline V gene lookup returns CDR1 SEHNR and CDR2 FQNEAQ (reference sequence). The CDR3 has 12 residues. The V end was cut by 10 bases, the J end by 6 bases, with 15 bases between. CDR3 DNA: TGTGCCACCGCGGTGGGTGGCCATGGCTACACCTTC. This codes for CATAVGGHGYTF.

The rearrangement uses TRBV5-1 and TRBJ2-2; D might be TRBD1 (5 bases). CDR3 size: 16 residues. CDR1 is SGHRS, CDR2 YFSETQ, per germline. Trimming took 5 bases from V and 2 from J, leaving 16 bases between them. CDR3 sequence reads: CASSVQAQFNTGELFF. As DNA, the CDR3 is TGCGCCAGCAGTGTACAGGCTCAATTTAACACCGGGGAGCTGTTTTTT.

V gene TRBV6-1 combines with J gene TRBJ1-3; TRBD1 might be the D (5 bases). The V gene lost 3 bases and the J gene lost 0 bases, with 12 bases spanning the gap. The CDR3 is made up of 16 amino acids. Germline values: CDR1 MNHNS, CDR2 SASEGT. CDR3: CASSENQGSSGNTIYF. Written as DNA, the CDR3 is TGTGCCAGCAGTGAGAACCAGGGCTCCTCTGGAAACACCATATATTTT.

The rearrangement uses TRBV5-4 and TRBJ2-5; D call uncertain. V lost 0 bases to trimming and J lost 2 bases, with 14 bases between them. The CDR3 totals 16 residues. Germline V gene sequence: CDR1 SGHNT, CDR2 YYREEE (reference sequence). This CDR3 is CASSLGPLAAQETQYF. As DNA, the CDR3 is TGTGCCAGCAGCTTGGGCCCGTTGGCAGCGCAAGAGACCCAGTACTTC.

This sequence joins TRBV5-4 and TRBJ1-4; maybe TRBD1 (5 bases). V gave up 4 bases and J gave up 4 bases, with 17 bases separating them. From germline, CDR1 is SGHNT and CDR2 YYREEE (reference sequence). This CDR3 spans 16 amino acids. This CDR3 is CASSGTGGIGNEKLFF. The CDR3 DNA is TGTGCCAGCAGCGGGACGGGGGGGATTGGTAATGAAAAACTGTTTTTT. Combining the CDR3 with reference TRBV5-4 and TRBJ1-4 gives the whole variable domain ETGVTQSPTHLIKTRGQQVTLRCSSQSGHNTVSWYQQALGQGPQFIFQYYREEENGRGNFPPRFSGLQFPNYSSELNVNALELDDSALYLCASSGTGGIGNEKLFFGSGTQLSVL.

The chain is built from TRBV5-4 and TRBJ1-2, with D perhaps matching TRBD1 (5 bases). The CDR3 spans 15 residues. CDR1 is SGHNT and CDR2 is YYREEE in the germline V gene (reference sequence). Trimming stripped 0 bases from V and 4 bases from J, with 13 bases between. The CDR3 reads CASSLVVGESYGYTF. The CDR3 DNA reads as TGTGCCAGCAGCTTGGTGGTGGGGGAGAGCTATGGCTACACCTTC.

This chain joins TRBV4-1 and TRBJ1-2, with TRBD1 as a possible D gene (5 bases). Trimming took off 5 bases at V and 6 bases at J, with 16 bases between the two ends. CDR3 size: 14 residues. Germline V gene sequence: CDR1 MGHRA, CDR2 YSYEKL. The CDR3 sequence: CASSSTGAPNGYTF. The CDR3 DNA follows: TGCGCCAGCAGCTCAACCGGGGCTCCCAATGGCTACACCTTC.

This rearrangement joins TRBV29-1 to TRBJ1-2; D is uncertain. Germline V lookup: CDR1 SQVTM, CDR2 ANQGSEA. This CDR3 is built from 14 residues. Deletions cut 5 bases from V and 4 bases from J, with 17 bases between. CDR3 bases: TGCAGCGTTCGGCAGGCGCAGGTTGCCTATGGCTACACCTTC. As protein: CSVRQAQVAYGYTF.

The genes are TRBV11-2 and TRBJ1-5; 9 bases match TRBD1. The CDR3 extends over 14 amino acids. Germline-derived CDR1 and CDR2 are SGHAT and FQNNGV. V was pared by 3 bases and J by 7 bases, with 4 bases of the junction left unmatched. The CDR3 sequence is CASSLGTGIQPQHF. CDR3 coding DNA: TGTGCCAGCAGCTTGGGGACAGGGATCCAGCCCCAGCATTTT.

V is TRBV21-1 and J is TRBJ2-4; the table's D call, TRBD1, was not checked against the DNA. TRBV21-1 corresponds to a pseudogene. This CDR3 comprises 16 residues. The CDR3 nucleotides read TGTGCCAGCAGCGGACAGGACCCGGTTAGCAAAAACATTCAGTACTTC. Amino acid sequence: CASSGQDPVSKNIQYF.

The chain joins TRBV13 to TRBJ1-6, with a possible D match to TRBD1 (5 bases). Between the trimmed V and J ends, which lost 2 bases and 10 bases, there was a span of 12 bases. The germline CDR1 and CDR2 sequences are PRHDT and FYEKMQ (reference sequence). This CDR3 spans 14 amino acids. The CDR3 here is CASSLRDLTSPLHF. As DNA, the CDR3 is TGTGCCAGCAGCTTACGGGACTTAACATCACCCCTCCACTTT. Full variable domain (outside the CDR3, taken from reference TRBV13 and TRBJ1-6): AAGVIQSPRHLIKEKRETATLKCYPIPRHDTVYWYQQGPGQDPQFLISFYEKMQSDKGSIPDRFSAQQFSDYHSELNMSSLELGDSALYFCASSLRDLTSPLHFGNGTRLTVT.